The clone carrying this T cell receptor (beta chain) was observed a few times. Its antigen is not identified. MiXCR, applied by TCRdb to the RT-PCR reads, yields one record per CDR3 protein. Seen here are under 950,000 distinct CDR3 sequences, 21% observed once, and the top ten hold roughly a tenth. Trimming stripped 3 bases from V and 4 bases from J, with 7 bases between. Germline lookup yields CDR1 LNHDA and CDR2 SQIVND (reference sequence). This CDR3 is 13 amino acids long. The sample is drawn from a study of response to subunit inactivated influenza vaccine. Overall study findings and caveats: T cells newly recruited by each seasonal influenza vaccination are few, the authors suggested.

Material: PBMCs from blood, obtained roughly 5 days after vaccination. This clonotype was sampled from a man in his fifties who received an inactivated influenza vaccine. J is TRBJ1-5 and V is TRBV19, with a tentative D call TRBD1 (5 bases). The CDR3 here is CASSMTENQPQHF. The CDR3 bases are TGTGCCAGTAGTATGACAGAAAATCAGCCCCAGCATTTT.